This TCR beta chain was profiled in a study of T cell responses to AZD1222 COVID-19 vaccine. Details on this clone: Its antigen is not known.

From germline, CDR1 is SGHDT and CDR2 YYEEEE. This CDR3 is built from 15 residues. Trimming removed 2 bases from V and 8 bases from J; junction bases left unmatched: 10. Regarding the study as a whole: Unmutated variant regions are reportedly targeted by nearly half of spike-specific TCRs.

Using immunoSEQ multiplex PCR, the repertoire was profiled, and TCRdb retains in-frame clones only, with some absent. The repertoire holds some 170,000 clones, with 85% to 95% as singletons. This chain links TRBV5-6 with TRBJ2-3; 8 bases match TRBD1. The sequencing used peripheral blood, collected 28 days after the second dose of the MenACWY control vaccine. This TCR was recovered from an adult who received the MenACWY meningococcal vaccine as a control. The CDR3 loop is CASSFQTGALGTQYF. The CDR3, as DNA: TGTGCCAGCAGCTTTCAGACAGGGGCGTTGGGTACGCAGTATTTT.